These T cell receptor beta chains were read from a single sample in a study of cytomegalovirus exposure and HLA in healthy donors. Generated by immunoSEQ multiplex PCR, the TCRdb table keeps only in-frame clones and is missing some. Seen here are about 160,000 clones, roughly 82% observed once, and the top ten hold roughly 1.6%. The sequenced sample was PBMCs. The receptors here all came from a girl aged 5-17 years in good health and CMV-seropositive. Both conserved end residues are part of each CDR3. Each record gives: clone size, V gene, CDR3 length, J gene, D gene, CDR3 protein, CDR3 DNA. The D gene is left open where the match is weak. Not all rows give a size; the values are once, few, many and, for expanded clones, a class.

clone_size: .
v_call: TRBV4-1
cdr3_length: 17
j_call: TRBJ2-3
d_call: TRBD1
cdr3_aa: CASSQTGTGTSTDTQYF
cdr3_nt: TGCGCCAGCAGCCAAACCGGGACAGGGACTAGCACAGATACGCAGTATTTT

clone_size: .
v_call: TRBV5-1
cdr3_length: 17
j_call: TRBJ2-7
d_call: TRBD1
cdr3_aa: CASSLGTGRVGSYEQYF
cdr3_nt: TGCGCCAGCAGCTTGGGGACAGGTAGGGTTGGGTCCTACGAGCAGTACTTC

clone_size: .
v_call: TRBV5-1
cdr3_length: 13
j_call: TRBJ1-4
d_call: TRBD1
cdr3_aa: CASSLQGAEKLFF
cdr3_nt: TGCGCCAGCAGCTTGCAGGGGGCTGAAAAACTGTTTTTT

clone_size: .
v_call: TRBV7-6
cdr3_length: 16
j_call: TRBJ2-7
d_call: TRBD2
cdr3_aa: CASSLYLAGDSYEQYF
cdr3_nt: TGTGCCAGCAGCCTTTACCTAGCGGGAGACTCCTACGAGCAGTACTTC

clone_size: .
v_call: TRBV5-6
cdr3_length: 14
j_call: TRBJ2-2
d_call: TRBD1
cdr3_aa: CASRDRINTGELFF
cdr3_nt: TGTGCCAGCAGGGACAGGATAAACACCGGGGAGCTGTTTTTT

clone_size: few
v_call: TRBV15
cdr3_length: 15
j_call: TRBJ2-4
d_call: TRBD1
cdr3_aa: CATSSWTGTGNIQYF
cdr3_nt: TGTGCCACCAGCTCCTGGACAGGGACGGGAAACATTCAGTACTTC

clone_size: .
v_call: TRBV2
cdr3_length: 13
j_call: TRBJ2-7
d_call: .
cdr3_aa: CASSDRVSYEQYF
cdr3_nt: TGTGCCAGCAGTGACAGGGTTTCTTACGAGCAGTACTTC

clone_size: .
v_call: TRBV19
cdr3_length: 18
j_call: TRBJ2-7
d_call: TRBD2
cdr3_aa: CASSSSHAASGRASEQYF
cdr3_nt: TGTGCCAGTAGTTCGTCCCACGCGGCGTCCGGGAGGGCCAGCGAGCAGTACTTC

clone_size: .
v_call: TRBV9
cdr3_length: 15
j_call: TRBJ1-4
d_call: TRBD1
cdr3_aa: CASSTRTGWNEKLFF
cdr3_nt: TGTGCCAGCAGCACGCGGACAGGTTGGAATGAAAAACTGTTTTTT

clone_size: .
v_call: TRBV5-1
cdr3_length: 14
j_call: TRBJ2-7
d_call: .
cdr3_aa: CASSLAGGAYEQYF
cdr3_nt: TGCGCCAGCAGCTTGGCCGGCGGTGCCTACGAGCAGTACTTC

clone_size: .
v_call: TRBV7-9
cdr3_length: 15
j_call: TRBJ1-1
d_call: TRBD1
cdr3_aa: CASSQWTGSNTEAFF
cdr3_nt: TGTGCCAGCAGCCAGTGGACAGGGTCAAACACTGAAGCTTTCTTT

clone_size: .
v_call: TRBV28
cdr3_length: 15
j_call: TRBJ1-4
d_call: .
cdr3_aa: CASRLTFLENEKLFF
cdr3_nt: TGTGCCAGCAGGCTCACCTTTTTGGAGAATGAAAAACTGTTTTTT

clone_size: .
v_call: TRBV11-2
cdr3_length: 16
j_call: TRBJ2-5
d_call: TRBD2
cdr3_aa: CASSRVAGAIQETQYF
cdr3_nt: TGTGCCAGCAGCCGCGTAGCGGGGGCAATACAAGAGACCCAGTACTTC

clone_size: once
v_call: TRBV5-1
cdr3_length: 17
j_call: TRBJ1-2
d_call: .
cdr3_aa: CASSPFDLRQANYGYTF
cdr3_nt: TGCGCCAGCAGCCCGTTCGACCTAAGACAGGCTAACTATGGCTACACCTTC

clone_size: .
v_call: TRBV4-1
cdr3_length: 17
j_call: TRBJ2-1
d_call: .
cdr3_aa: CASSPRWAQSSYNEQFF
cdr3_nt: TGCGCCAGCAGCCCCCGTTGGGCGCAGAGCTCCTACAATGAGCAGTTCTTC

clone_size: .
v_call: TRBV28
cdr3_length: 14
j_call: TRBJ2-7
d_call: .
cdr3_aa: CASSLASRFDEQYF
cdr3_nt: TGTGCCAGCAGTCTAGCGTCAAGGTTCGACGAGCAGTACTTC

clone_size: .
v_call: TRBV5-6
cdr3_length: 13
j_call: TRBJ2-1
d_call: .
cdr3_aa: CASSLYRDTKQFF
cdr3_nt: TGTGCCAGCAGCTTGTATCGAGACACAAAGCAGTTCTTC

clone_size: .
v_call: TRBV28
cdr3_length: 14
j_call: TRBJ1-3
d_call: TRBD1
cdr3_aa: CASSDRGFGNTIYF
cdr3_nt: TGTGCCAGCAGCGACAGGGGGTTCGGAAACACCATATATTTT

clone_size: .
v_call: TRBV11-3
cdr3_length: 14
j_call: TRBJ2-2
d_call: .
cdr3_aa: CASSLVAGTGELFF
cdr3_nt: TGTGCCAGCAGCTTAGTGGCTGGTACCGGGGAGCTGTTTTTT

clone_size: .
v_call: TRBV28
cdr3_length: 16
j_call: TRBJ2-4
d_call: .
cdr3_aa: CASSFWAPLAKNIQYF
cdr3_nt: TGTGCCAGCAGTTTTTGGGCGCCTTTAGCCAAAAACATTCAGTACTTC

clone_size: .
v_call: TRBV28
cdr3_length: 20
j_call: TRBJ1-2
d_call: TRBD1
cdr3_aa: CASTLRGRGNIPYGVEGYTF
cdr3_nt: TGTGCCAGCACCCTTCGCGGCAGGGGGAATATCCCTTATGGGGTCGAAGGCTACACCTTC

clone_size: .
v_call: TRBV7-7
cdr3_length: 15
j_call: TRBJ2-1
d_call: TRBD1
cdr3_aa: CASSLGDRDYNEQFF
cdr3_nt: TGTGCTAGCAGCTTAGGGGACAGGGATTACAATGAGCAGTTCTTC

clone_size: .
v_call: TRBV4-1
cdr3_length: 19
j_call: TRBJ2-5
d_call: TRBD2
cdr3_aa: CASRHDGTSGRIVQETQYF
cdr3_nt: TGCGCCAGCAGACATGACGGGACTAGCGGGAGGATCGTCCAAGAGACCCAGTACTTC

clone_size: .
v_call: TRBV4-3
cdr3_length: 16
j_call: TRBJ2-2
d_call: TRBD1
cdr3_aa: CASSPRTGKVAGELFF
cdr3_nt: TGCGCCAGCAGCCCGAGGACAGGGAAGGTCGCCGGGGAGCTGTTTTTT

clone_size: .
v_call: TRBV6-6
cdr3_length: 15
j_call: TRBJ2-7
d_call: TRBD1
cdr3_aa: CASSKSGTGDYEQYF
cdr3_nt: TGTGCCAGCAGTAAGTCTGGGACAGGCGACTACGAGCAGTACTTC

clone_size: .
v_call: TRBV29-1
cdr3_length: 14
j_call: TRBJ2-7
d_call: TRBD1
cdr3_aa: CSVELVTGFREQYF
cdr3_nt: TGCAGCGTTGAATTAGTGACAGGGTTCCGGGAGCAGTACTTC

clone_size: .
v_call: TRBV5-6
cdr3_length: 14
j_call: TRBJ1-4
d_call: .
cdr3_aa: CASSLGRADEKLFF
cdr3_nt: TGTGCCAGCAGCTTGGGCAGGGCGGATGAAAAACTGTTTTTT

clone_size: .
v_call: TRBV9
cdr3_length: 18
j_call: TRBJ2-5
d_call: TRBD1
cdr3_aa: CASSRDGRSGTVQETQYF
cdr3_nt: TGTGCCAGCAGTCGGGACGGACGGTCCGGGACAGTCCAAGAGACCCAGTACTTC

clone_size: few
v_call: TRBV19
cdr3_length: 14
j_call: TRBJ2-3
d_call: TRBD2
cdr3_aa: CASSRSGSKDTQYF
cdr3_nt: TGTGCCAGTAGTCGGAGCGGGAGTAAAGATACGCAGTATTTT

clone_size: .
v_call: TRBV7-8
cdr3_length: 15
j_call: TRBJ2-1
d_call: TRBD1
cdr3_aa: CASSTRGQSLVEQFF
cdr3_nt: TGTGCCAGCAGCACTAGGGGGCAGAGCTTGGTGGAGCAGTTCTTC

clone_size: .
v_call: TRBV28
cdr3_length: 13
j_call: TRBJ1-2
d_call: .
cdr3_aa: CASSYPYRDGYTF
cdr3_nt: TGTGCCAGCAGTTACCCTTACAGGGATGGCTACACCTTC

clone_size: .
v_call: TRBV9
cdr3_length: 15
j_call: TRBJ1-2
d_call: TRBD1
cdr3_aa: CASSVEGTAFYGYTF
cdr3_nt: TGTGCCAGCAGCGTAGAGGGGACAGCGTTCTATGGCTACACCTTC

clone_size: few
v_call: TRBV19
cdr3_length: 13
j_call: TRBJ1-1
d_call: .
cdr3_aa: CASSNIWPQGAFF
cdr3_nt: TGTGCCAGTAGTAATATCTGGCCCCAGGGGGCTTTCTTT

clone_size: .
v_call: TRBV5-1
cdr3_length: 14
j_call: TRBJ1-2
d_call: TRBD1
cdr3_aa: CASSLATGDHGYTF
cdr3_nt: TGCGCCAGCAGCTTGGCGACAGGGGATCATGGCTACACCTTC

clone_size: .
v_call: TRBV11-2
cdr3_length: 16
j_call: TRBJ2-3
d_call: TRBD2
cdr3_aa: CASSLDPSGSTDTQYF
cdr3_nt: TGTGCCAGCAGCTTAGATCCTAGCGGGAGTACAGATACGCAGTATTTT

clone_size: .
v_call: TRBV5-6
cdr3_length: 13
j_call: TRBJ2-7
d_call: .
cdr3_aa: CASSFGLPYEQYF
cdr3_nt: TGTGCCAGCAGCTTTGGCCTCCCCTACGAGCAGTACTTC

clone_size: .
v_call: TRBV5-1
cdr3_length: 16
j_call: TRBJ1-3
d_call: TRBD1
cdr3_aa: CASSLVKGAPGNTIYF
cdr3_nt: TGCGCCAGCAGCTTGGTTAAGGGGGCGCCAGGAAACACCATATATTTT

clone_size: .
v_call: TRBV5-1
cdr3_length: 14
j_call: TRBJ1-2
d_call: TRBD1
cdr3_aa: CASSPGGGEGGYTF
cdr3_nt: TGCGCCAGCAGCCCCGGAGGGGGCGAAGGAGGCTACACCTTC

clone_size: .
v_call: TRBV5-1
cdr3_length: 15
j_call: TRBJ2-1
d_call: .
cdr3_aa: CASLPDLPGYNEQFF
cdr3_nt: TGCGCCAGCTTACCGGACTTGCCGGGCTACAATGAGCAGTTCTTC

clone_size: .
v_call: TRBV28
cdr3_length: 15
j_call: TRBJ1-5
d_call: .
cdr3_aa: CASRLLGGRNQPQHF
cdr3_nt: TGTGCCAGCAGGCTGCTGGGAGGCCGCAATCAGCCCCAGCATTTT

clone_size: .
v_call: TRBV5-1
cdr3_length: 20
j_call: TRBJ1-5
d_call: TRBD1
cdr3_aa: CASSSDNSGQKHYSNQPQHF
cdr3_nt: TGCGCCAGCAGCTCCGACAACTCGGGACAGAAGCACTATAGCAATCAGCCCCAGCATTTT

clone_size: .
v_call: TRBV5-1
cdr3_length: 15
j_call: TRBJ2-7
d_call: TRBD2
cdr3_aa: CASSDTSGSINEQYF
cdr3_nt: TGCGCCAGCAGCGATACTAGCGGGAGTATTAACGAGCAGTACTTC

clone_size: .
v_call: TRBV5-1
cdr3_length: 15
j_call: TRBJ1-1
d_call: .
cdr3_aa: CASSLAGGEATEAFF
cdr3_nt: TGCGCCAGCAGCTTGGCCGGTGGCGAGGCCACTGAAGCTTTCTTT

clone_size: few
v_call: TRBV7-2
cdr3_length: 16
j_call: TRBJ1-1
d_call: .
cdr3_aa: CASSPLRWTANTEAFF
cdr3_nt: TGTGCCAGCAGCCCTCTTCGCTGGACAGCGAACACTGAAGCTTTCTTT

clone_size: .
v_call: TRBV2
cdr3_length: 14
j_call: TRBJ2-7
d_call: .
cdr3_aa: CASQMDSFSYEQYF
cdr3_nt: TGTGCCAGCCAAATGGACTCCTTCTCCTACGAGCAGTACTTC

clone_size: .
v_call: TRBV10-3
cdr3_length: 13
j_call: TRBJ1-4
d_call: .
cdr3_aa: CATRDERDEKLFF
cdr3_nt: TGTGCCACGAGAGATGAGCGCGATGAAAAACTGTTTTTT

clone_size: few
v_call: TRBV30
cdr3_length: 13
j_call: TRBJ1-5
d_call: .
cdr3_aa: CAWADSSNQPQHF
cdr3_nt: TGTGCCTGGGCGGACAGTAGCAATCAGCCCCAGCATTTT

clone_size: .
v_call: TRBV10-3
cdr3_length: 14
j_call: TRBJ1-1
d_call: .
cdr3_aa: CAIRNRGLNTEAFF
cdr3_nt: TGTGCCATCAGGAACCGGGGTCTGAACACTGAAGCTTTCTTT

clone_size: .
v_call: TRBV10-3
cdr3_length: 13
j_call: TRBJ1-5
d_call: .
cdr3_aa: CAISDRTDQPQHF
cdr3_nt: TGTGCCATCAGTGACAGGACAGATCAGCCCCAGCATTTT

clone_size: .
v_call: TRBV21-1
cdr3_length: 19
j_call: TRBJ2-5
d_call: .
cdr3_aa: CASSKLPSGEAGLKETQYF
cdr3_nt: TGTGCCAGCAGCAAACTACCCTCCGGGGAAGCGGGGCTGAAAGAGACCCAGTACTTC

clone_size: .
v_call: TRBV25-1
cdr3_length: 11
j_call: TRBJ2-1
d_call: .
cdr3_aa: CASSDLIEQFF
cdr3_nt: TGTGCCAGCAGTGACCTTATTGAGCAGTTCTTC

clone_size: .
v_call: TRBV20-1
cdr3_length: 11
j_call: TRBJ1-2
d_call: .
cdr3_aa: CSAGGLEGHTF
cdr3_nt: TGCAGTGCCGGGGGGTTGGAAGGGCACACCTTC

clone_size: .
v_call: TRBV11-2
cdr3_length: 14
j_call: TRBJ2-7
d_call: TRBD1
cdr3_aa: CASSWDRGSYEQYF
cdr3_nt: TGTGCCAGCAGCTGGGACAGGGGGTCCTACGAGCAGTACTTC

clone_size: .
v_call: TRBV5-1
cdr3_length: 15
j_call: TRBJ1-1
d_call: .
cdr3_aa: CASSLERGLVAEAFF
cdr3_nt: TGCGCCAGCAGCTTGGAGCGGGGTTTGGTTGCTGAAGCTTTCTTT

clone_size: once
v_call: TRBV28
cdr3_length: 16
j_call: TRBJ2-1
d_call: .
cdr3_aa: CASSPQQGSSYNEQFF
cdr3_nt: TGTGCCAGCAGTCCACAACAGGGAAGCTCCTACAATGAGCAGTTCTTC

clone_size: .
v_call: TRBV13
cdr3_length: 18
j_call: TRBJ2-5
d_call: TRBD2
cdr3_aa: CASSLVSSRTSGQGTQYF
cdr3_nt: TGTGCCAGCAGCTTAGTTAGTTCTCGGACTAGCGGGCAAGGGACCCAGTACTTC

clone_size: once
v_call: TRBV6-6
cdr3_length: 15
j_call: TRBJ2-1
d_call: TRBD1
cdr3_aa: CASSVDRDPYNEQFF
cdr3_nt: TGTGCCAGCAGTGTGGACAGGGACCCCTACAATGAGCAGTTCTTC

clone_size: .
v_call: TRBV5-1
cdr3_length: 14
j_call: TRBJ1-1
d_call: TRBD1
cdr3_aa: CASSGGQGGTEAFF
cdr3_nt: TGCGCCAGCAGCGGGGGACAGGGGGGCACTGAAGCTTTCTTT

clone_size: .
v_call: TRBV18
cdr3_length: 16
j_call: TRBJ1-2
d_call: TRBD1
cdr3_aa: CASSPGQTPGNYGYTF
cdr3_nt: TGTGCCAGCTCACCGGGACAGACTCCCGGTAACTATGGCTACACCTTC

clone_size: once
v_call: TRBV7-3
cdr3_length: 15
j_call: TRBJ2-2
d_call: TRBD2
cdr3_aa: CASSPRLAGTGELFF
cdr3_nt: TGTGCCAGCAGCCCGAGACTAGCTGGTACCGGGGAGCTGTTTTTT